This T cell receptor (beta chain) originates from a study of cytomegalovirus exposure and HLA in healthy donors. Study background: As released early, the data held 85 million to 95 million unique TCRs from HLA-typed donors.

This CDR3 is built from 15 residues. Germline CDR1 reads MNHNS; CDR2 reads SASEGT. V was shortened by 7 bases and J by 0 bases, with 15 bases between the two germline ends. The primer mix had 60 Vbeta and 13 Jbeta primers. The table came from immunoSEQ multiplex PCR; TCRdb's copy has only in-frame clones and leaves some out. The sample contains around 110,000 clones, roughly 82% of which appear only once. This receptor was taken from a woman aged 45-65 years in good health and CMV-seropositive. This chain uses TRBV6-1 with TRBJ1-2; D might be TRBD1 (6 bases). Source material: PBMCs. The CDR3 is CASKSQGAPNYGYTF. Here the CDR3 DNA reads TGTGCCAGCAAATCACAGGGAGCACCTAACTATGGCTACACCTTC.